This T cell receptor (beta chain) was recorded in a study of cytomegalovirus exposure and HLA in healthy donors. Study-level information: In an early release, HLA-typed donors contributed 77 million or so unique TCR sequences. Findings and caveats of the study: Presence/absence analyses supposed approximately even sequencing depth among donors. In an earlier analysis, about 87% or about 30%: the productive usage of most TCR beta V segments.

Looked up from germline, CDR1 is LGHNA and CDR2 is YSLEER. With 1 base clipped from V and 2 bases from J, the junction kept 4 bases outside the gene matches. The CDR3 is 18 amino acids. For this clone: Its target is not known.

Primers for the PCR totalled 60 Vbeta and 13 Jbeta. Profiled with immunoSEQ multiplex PCR; TCRdb holds only in-frame clones, not every one. Of under 200,000 clones listed, roughly four fifths are singletons. The receptor was isolated from a male donor in good health and CMV-seropositive. Sequencing input: PBMCs. The chain recombines TRBV4-3 with TRBJ2-2; 13 bases are shared with TRBD2. CDR3 DNA: TGCGCCAGCAGCCAAGCGGGACTAGCGGGAACAAACACCGGGGAGCTGTTTTTT. It encodes CASSQAGLAGTNTGELFF.